Presented here are 7 T cell receptor beta chains from one specimen sequenced in a study of T cells in Graves' hyperthyroidism and ophthalmopathy. Regions amplified from RNA transcripts were the TCR beta CDR3 regions. Initially, a first-round RT-PCR of the TCR CDR3 employed the HTBI primer set. Using its own MiXCR run on the multiplex PCR reads, TCRdb lists one record per CDR3 protein. The profile shows around 300,000 distinct CDR3 sequences, less than 15% of them singletons. The sequencing input was blood. These receptor sequences come from a woman between 25 and 40 years old with Graves' hyperthyroidism that later progressed to Graves' ophthalmopathy.

This clonotype was seen repeatedly, ten times or more. The V gene is TRBV28, the J gene TRBJ2-1; D may be TRBD1 (6 bases). Germline CDR1 and CDR2: MDHEN and SYDVKM. V was pared by 4 bases and J by 4 bases, with 14 bases between. The CDR3 is 15 amino acids. The CDR3 here is CASSSTGTKYNEQFF. In DNA, the CDR3 is TGTGCCAGCAGTTCGACTGGGACAAAATACAATGAGCAGTTCTTC.

This clonotype was counted ten times or more. The J gene is TRBJ2-5, the V gene TRBV28; no reliable D call. Germline loops: CDR1 MDHEN, CDR2 SYDVKM. Trimming took off 2 bases at V and 5 bases at J, with 9 bases between the two ends. There are 13 residues in the CDR3. The CDR3 loop reads CASSLGSEETQYF. CDR3 coding DNA: TGTGCCAGCAGTTTAGGATCAGAGGAGACCCAGTACTTC.

This clonotype was observed at least ten times. J is TRBJ2-7 and V is TRBV4-1; D perhaps matches TRBD2 (6 bases). Trimming stripped 3 bases from V and 5 bases from J, with 14 bases between. CDR3 length: 14 residues. Per germline, CDR1 MGHRA and CDR2 YSYEKL. The CDR3 DNA reads TGCGCCAGCAGCCAGACTTTCTTAGCGGACGAGCAGTACTTC. Its protein product is CASSQTFLADEQYF.

This clonotype appeared a few times. The chain uses TRBV7-9 and TRBJ1-4; D gene unclear. Trimming pared 5 bases from V and 2 bases from J, leaving 12 bases between. CDR3 length: 15 amino acids. Germline V gene data show CDR1 as SEHNR and CDR2 as FQNEAQ (reference sequence). The CDR3 region is CASSEPVMTNEKLFF. CDR3 in DNA: TGTGCCAGCAGCGAACCGGTGATGACTAATGAAAAACTGTTTTTT.

For this clonotype: A much larger clonotype is one base distant, so this may be a read error. The J gene is TRBJ2-7, the V gene TRBV13; 15 nucleotides agree with TRBD2. V was clipped by 3 bases and J by 7 bases; unmatched bases: 4. Looked up from germline, CDR1 is PRHDT and CDR2 is FYEKMQ (reference sequence). The CDR3 totals 15 residues. The CDR3 region has the DNA TGTGCCAGCAGCTTCAGGACTAGCGGGAGGGATGAGCAGTACTTC. Its protein product is CASSFRTSGRDEQYF.

This clonotype was detected ten times or more. J is TRBJ2-7 and V is TRBV20-1; TRBD2 matches 8 bases. With V trimmed by 3 bases and J by 2 bases, 3 bases remained unmatched. The length of the CDR3 is 13 residues. CDR1 and CDR2 (germline): DFQATT, SNEGSKA (reference sequence). The CDR3: CSARATSAYEQYF. The CDR3 bases are TGCAGTGCTAGGGCGACTAGCGCCTACGAGCAGTACTTC.

This clonotype was counted only a few times. The gene calls are TRBV7-9 and TRBJ2-7; D possibly corresponds to TRBD1 (6 bases). The CDR3 has 13 residues. Germline loops: CDR1 SEHNR, CDR2 FQNEAQ (reference sequence). V was trimmed by 3 bases and J by 6 bases, leaving 12 bases between them. DNA of the CDR3: TGTGCCAGCAGCTTTCAGGGGCGAGGCGAGCAGTACTTC. Translating gives CASSFQGRGEQYF.